What follows is one T cell receptor (beta chain) and its context. In its sample, this clonotype was seen many times. The specificity of this receptor is unknown. No base quality information exists; no much larger clone differs at one position. The TCR beta CDR3 regions were amplified from the RNA transcripts. A first-round RT-PCR of the TCR CDR3 used the HTBI primer set with the Qiagen OneStep RT-PCR kit. Libraries were constructed in a second round of multiplex PCR, after which size selection and purification were carried out. Paired-end sequencing of the libraries was performed with 100 bp reads on an Illumina HiSeq2000. As for the authors' bioinformatics: SOAPnuke was used to process the raw data, with reads discarded if the reads contained adapters or uncalled bases, had a mean Phred below 15, or lacked an exact constant-primer or identifier match. High-quality paired reads were merged using COPE v1.2.5, and each unique nucleotide sequence was defined as a clonotype. MiTCR v1.1 was used to align the clonotypes against IMGT TRBV, TRBD and TRBJ reference segments. Analysis was restricted to V-J combinations with a frequency above 0.0001, which covered 98% to 99.2% of repertoires. The TCS score was defined as F50 (clonal expansion) divided by E x V (chaos), with BLOSUM62-based TCRdist calculated between CDR3 peptides within each V-J. Welch's t-statistics and random forest reduced around 550 V-J features to around 14, which were used in a naive Bayes classifier (R e1071). Clones were called with MiXCR by TCRdb after fastp trimmed the public reads at Q25, and only in-frame beta chains were retained. Rows are unified per CDR3 protein, each entry keeping the most common DNA and genes. The V and J calls, along with clone size, are taken from TCRdb and not from the paper's own processing. A total of roughly 380,000 distinct CDR3 sequences appear in this sample, roughly 13% of them only once. More than 4.5% of the sample goes to the ten largest clones.

V sheds 6 bases and J sheds 3 bases, leaving 17 bases between their ends. Taken from cysteine to phenylalanine, the CDR3 has 14 residues. Of all the DNA, just the CDR3 is kept, 42 bases in frame from base 1. CDR1 and CDR2 (GTSNPN, SVGIG) derive from the germline V gene (reference sequence). This sample is drawn from a study of T cells in Graves' hyperthyroidism and ophthalmopathy (dated by TCRdb to the late 2010s). Concerning the study at large: Peripheral blood was collected at initial diagnosis, before any treatment. A discovery cohort of around 98 patients, about 40 with Graves' ophthalmopathy and 55 to 65 with stable Graves' hyperthyroidism, was used to find distinguishing TCR V-J signatures. Whether ophthalmopathy could be predicted prospectively was tested in an independent validation cohort made up of about 20 hyperthyroidism patients plus 17 patients who later progressed to ophthalmopathy. Once sampling was done, hyperthyroidism patients were given methimazole at a starting dose of 30 mg daily, whereas ophthalmopathy patients were given high-dose intravenous methylprednisolone. The approximately 100 discovery patients were randomly split 7:3 into training and test sets. The paper reports TCR Vbeta CDR3 sequencing of approximately 140 peripheral blood samples: some 44 ophthalmopathy, under 80 hyperthyroidism and around 17 progressor patients. Thyroid tissue and blood T-cell repertoires from about 6 Graves' hyperthyroidism patients were also compared in the study. The research as a whole found: Sample size was not statistically predetermined, and investigators were not blinded to group allocation. Most expanded thyroid clonotypes (frequency above 0.001) were also detected in blood, suggesting blood repertoires may reflect thyroid immune responses. During validation, the model predicted progression to ophthalmopathy a median of around six months ahead of onset, with more than 60% sensitivity and under 85% specificity. In cross-validation, a model built on a 13 V-J signature told ophthalmopathy apart from stable hyperthyroidism with approximately 90% sensitivity and roughly 81% specificity, and in testing the same model reached 80%/75%.

Stable Graves' hyperthyroidism was defined as the absence of progression to ophthalmopathy over 18 months of follow-up. Hyperthyroidism patients were aged 18 to 65 years and newly diagnosed, with disease duration of less than 2 months. Any patient with an uncontrolled infection, another autoimmune disease, pregnancy or lactation was excluded. Diagnoses were established on the basis of clinical symptoms, serum thyroxine and TRAb, thyroid ultrasound, and orbital computed tomography. PBMCs were isolated from about 9.2 ml of fresh peripheral blood by Ficoll-Paque density gradient centrifugation. Total RNA was extracted with Trizol reagent, and quality was checked on an Agilent 2100 Bioanalyzer.

The sequenced material came from blood. The rearranged segments are TRBV30 and TRBJ1-1; matching of 6 bases hints at TRBD1 as the D gene. This receptor was taken from a woman younger than 35 with Graves' hyperthyroidism. The DNA is TGTGCCTGTAACCCTCATACAGGGCACACTGAAGCTTTCTTT. Its protein product is CACNPHTGHTEAFF.